These 31 T cell receptor beta chains share one sample of origin, sequenced in a study of T cell repertoires in cytomegalovirus infection. Each CDR3 protein gets one entry after TCRdb re-called the reads with MiXCR. The data contain some 250,000 distinct CDR3 sequences, less than 9.5% of them seen just once; the ten biggest clones take up approximately 16%. The sequencing input was PBMCs. Receptors were obtained from a human donor in good health (CMV status not recorded). Some clones in this sample may be carry-over from other donors' samples.

This clonotype has a handful of counts. J is TRBJ2-2 and V is TRBV5-1; no reliable D call. This CDR3 spans 15 amino acids. Germline V gene data show CDR1 as SGHRS and CDR2 as YFSETQ. V was trimmed by 4 bases and J by 2 bases, leaving 12 bases between them. CDR3 sequence reads: CASSGRRKNTGELFF. The CDR3 region has the DNA TGCGCCAGCAGCGGTCGCCGGAAAAACACCGGGGAGCTGTTTTTT.

This clonotype was observed many times. The rearrangement links TRBV7-2 to TRBJ1-1; tentatively, D is TRBD1 (5 bases). CDR1 and CDR2 from the germline V gene are SGHTA and FQGNSA. The CDR3 has 15 amino acids. Deletions cut 2 bases from V and 0 bases from J, with 10 bases between. The CDR3 coding sequence is TGTGCCAGCAGCTTAACCTGGGGCATGAACACTGAAGCTTTCTTT. Amino acids: CASSLTWGMNTEAFF.

This clonotype was seen a handful of times. This sequence joins TRBV19 and TRBJ2-7, with D uncertain. V was cut by 6 bases and J by 7 bases, with 13 bases left in between. The CDR3 extends over 12 amino acids. Germline assignment: CDR1 LNHDA and CDR2 SQIVND (reference sequence). The CDR3 spells CASRPEFGEQYF. CDR3 sequence (DNA): TGTGCCAGTAGACCGGAGTTCGGGGAGCAGTACTTC.

At least ten counts were recorded for this clonotype. The rearrangement joins TRBV18 to TRBJ2-1, with 7 bases aligning to TRBD1. J gave up 5 bases and V 1 base, and 2 bases lay outside the gene matches. This CDR3 spans 14 amino acids. The germline V gene has CDR1 KGHSH and CDR2 LQKENI. CDR3 loop: CASSPQTGNNEQFF. The CDR3 coding sequence is TGTGCCAGCTCACCACAGACAGGGAACAATGAGCAGTTCTTC. Filled out from reference TRBV18 and TRBJ2-1, the complete variable domain reads NAGVMQNPRHLVRRRGQEARLRCSPMKGHSHVYWYRQLPEEGLKFMVYLQKENIIDESGMPKERFSAEFPKEGPSILRIQQVVRGDSAAYFCASSPQTGNNEQFFGPGTRLTVL.

The chain links TRBV7-3 to TRBJ1-1, with a weak D call TRBD1 (5 bases). The germline V and J ends were trimmed by 2 bases and 5 bases, with 18 bases remaining between them. Germline CDR1 reads SGHTA; CDR2 reads FQGTGA. The CDR3 consists of 16 residues. The CDR3: CASSLQGPGVRTEAFF. The CDR3 nucleotides read TGTGCCAGCAGCTTACAGGGCCCGGGAGTGAGGACTGAAGCTTTCTTT.

This clonotype has a count of ten or more. V and J are TRBV19 and TRBJ1-1; D may be TRBD1 (6 bases). CDR3 length equals 14 residues. The V gene lost 6 bases and the J gene lost 5 bases, with 16 bases spanning the gap. Looked up from germline, CDR1 is LNHDA and CDR2 is SQIVND (reference sequence). CDR3 residues: CASSAAQGGTEAFF. For the CDR3, the DNA is TGTGCCAGTAGCGCTGCACAGGGTGGAACTGAAGCTTTCTTT.

V is TRBV20-1 and J is TRBJ2-5, with a possible D match to TRBD2 (6 bases). Per germline, CDR1 DFQATT and CDR2 SNEGSKA (reference sequence). The CDR3 is made up of 14 amino acids. V gave up 4 bases and J gave up 4 bases, with 16 bases separating them. In DNA, the CDR3 is TGCAGTGCTACGGGCGGGATCCCCCCAGAGACCCAGTACTTC. Protein product: CSATGGIPPETQYF.

This clonotype was detected a few times. The chain has TRBV7-2 and TRBJ1-2, with 7 bases aligning to TRBD1. Germline V gene data show CDR1 as SGHTA and CDR2 as FQGNSA. V lost 4 bases, J lost 8 bases, and 7 bases stayed unmatched. This CDR3 has 13 residues. As DNA, the CDR3 is TGTGCCAGCAGCTCCGGGACAGAATTCGGCTACACCTTC. Translated: CASSSGTEFGYTF.

By share, this clonotype counts as medium-sized. The J gene is TRBJ2-5, the V gene TRBV7-2; no clear D gene. Per germline, CDR1 SGHTA and CDR2 FQGNSA. V was cut by 4 bases and J by 4 bases, with 13 bases left in between. There are 14 residues in the CDR3. In DNA, the CDR3 is TGTGCCAGCAGCTCTGGACCGGGTGGAGAGACCCAGTACTTC. Its protein is CASSSGPGGETQYF.

This clonotype was found many times. The V call is TRBV12-3 or TRBV12-4, the J call TRBJ2-7, with 13 bases matching TRBD2. The CDR3 spans 17 residues. V shed 5 bases and J 0 bases; nucleotides not matched to a gene: 7. CDR3 region: CASSPGLAGLSSYEQYF. In DNA, the CDR3 is TGTGCCAGCAGTCCGGGACTAGCGGGGTTAAGCTCCTACGAGCAGTACTTC.

The CDR3 loop reads CSVVSVNRDNEQFF. CDR3 nucleotide sequence: TGCAGCGTTGTAAGTGTTAACAGAGACAATGAGCAGTTCTTC. The chain employs TRBV29-1 and TRBJ2-1, with D unclear. Germline V lookup: CDR1 SQVTM, CDR2 ANQGSEA. The V gene lost 4 bases and the J gene lost 5 bases, with 15 bases spanning the gap. This CDR3 comprises 14 residues.

This clonotype was seen at least ten times. The rearrangement uses TRBV28 and TRBJ1-1; D unclear. Per germline, CDR1 MDHEN and CDR2 SYDVKM. Trimming removed 6 bases at V and 8 bases at J, with 13 bases between. The CDR3 runs 12 residues. In DNA form, the CDR3 reads TGTGCCAGCAGCCTTAGACCCAAAGAAGCTTTCTTT. Translation: CASSLRPKEAFF.

This clonotype was counted ten times or more. The V call is TRBV7-8, the J call TRBJ2-7; D is possibly TRBD1 (6 bases). CDR1 is SGHVS, CDR2 FQNEAQ, per germline. This CDR3 is 14 amino acids long. Deletions cut 6 bases from V and 2 bases from J, with 14 bases between. The CDR3 nucleotides read TGTGCCAGCAGTTCCGGGACAAAAACCTACGAGCAGTACTTC. Amino acids: CASSSGTKTYEQYF.

This chain links TRBV28 with TRBJ2-7; 12 positions match TRBD2. Germline V lookup: CDR1 MDHEN, CDR2 SYDVKM. V shed 3 bases and J 5 bases; nucleotides not matched to a gene: 8. The CDR3 is 16 residues long. DNA for the CDR3: TGTGCCAGCAGTTTGGGGCGGACTAGCGGGGTGGACGAGCAGTACTTC. Translated: CASSLGRTSGVDEQYF.

This clonotype turned up a few times. The chain uses TRBV2 and TRBJ2-3; 9 positions match TRBD1. Germline V gene data show CDR1 as SNHLY and CDR2 as FYNNEI. V shed 4 bases, J shed 4 bases, and the junction held 15 bases outside the gene matches. The CDR3 has 18 amino acids. Here the CDR3 reads CASSALGGTGTHPDTQYF. The CDR3 region has the DNA TGTGCCAGCAGTGCCCTCGGGGGGACAGGGACTCATCCAGATACGCAGTATTTT.

This clonotype has just a few counts. This sequence joins TRBV9 and TRBJ2-1; D tentatively fits TRBD1 or TRBD2 (5 bases each). The CDR3 has 15 residues. Germline loops: CDR1 SGDLS, CDR2 YYNGEE. V shed 3 bases and J shed 0 bases, with 10 bases lying between them. The CDR3 sequence is CASSDRDLSYNEQFF. The CDR3, as DNA: TGTGCCAGCAGCGACCGGGACCTCTCCTACAATGAGCAGTTCTTC.

This clonotype was counted a few times. This chain uses TRBV5-1 with TRBJ2-2, with D unclear. Between the trimmed V and J ends, which lost 3 bases and 3 bases, there was a span of 9 bases. This CDR3 region has 14 residues. Germline-derived CDR1 and CDR2 are SGHRS and YFSETQ. The chain's CDR3 is CASSYLLDTGELFF. The CDR3 nucleotides read TGCGCCAGCAGCTACCTACTGGACACCGGGGAGCTGTTTTTT.

This clonotype was observed a few times. The genes are TRBV6-1 and TRBJ1-5, with TRBD1 matching over 7 bases. J gave up 6 bases and V 6 bases, and 11 bases lay outside the gene matches. Germline values: CDR1 MNHNS, CDR2 SASEGT. CDR3 length equals 15 residues. The CDR3 loop is CASREYRGLRQPQHF. CDR3 DNA sequence: TGTGCCAGCAGAGAGTACAGGGGATTGCGTCAGCCCCAGCATTTT.

The chain joins TRBV20-1 to TRBJ2-3; 16 bases match TRBD2. CDR1 is DFQATT and CDR2 is SNEGSKA in the germline V gene (reference sequence). There are 20 residues in the CDR3. J was trimmed by 9 bases and V by 4 bases; bases with no gene match: 22. CDR3 nucleotides: TGCAGTGCTACCCGACCGAGTAACACCGGGACTAGCGGGAGGGGGGGAACGCAGTATTTT. Its translation is CSATRPSNTGTSGRGGTQYF.

The chain is built from TRBV7-9 and TRBJ1-1, with 7 bases fitting TRBD1. Germline V lookup: CDR1 SEHNR, CDR2 FQNEAQ (reference sequence). The CDR3 is made up of 14 amino acids. With V trimmed by 4 bases and J by 6 bases, 8 bases remained unmatched. The CDR3 loop reads CASSSTEGGSEAFF. DNA for the CDR3: TGTGCCAGCAGCTCAACTGAAGGGGGCTCTGAAGCTTTCTTT.

In this sample, this clonotype turned up many times. This rearrangement joins TRBV12-3 or TRBV12-4 to TRBJ1-6, with D maybe TRBD1 (5 bases). CDR3 length equals 15 residues. V was pared by 1 base and J by 9 bases, with 13 bases between. CDR3 DNA sequence: TGTGCCAGCAGTTTAGGGGGCATGAGGGCTTCACCCCTCCACTTT. Residues: CASSLGGMRASPLHF.

This clonotype showed up just a few times. This rearrangement joins TRBV12-3 or TRBV12-4 to TRBJ2-3, with 8 bases aligning to TRBD2. V gave up 5 bases and J gave up 0 bases; unmatched junction bases: 4. This CDR3 has 15 residues. Written as DNA, the CDR3 is TGTGCCAGCAGTATCAGCGGGGGCAGCACAGATACGCAGTATTTT. Translating gives CASSISGGSTDTQYF.

Ten or more counts support this clonotype. V is TRBV7-2 and J is TRBJ1-1; D is perhaps TRBD1 (6 bases). Trimming took 3 bases from V and 3 from J, leaving 14 bases between them. Germline V CDR1 and CDR2: SGHTA, FQGNSA. The CDR3 is 15 amino acids. CDR3 DNA: TGTGCCAGCAGCTTGAGGGGGACAACACACACTGAAGCTTTCTTT. Residues: CASSLRGTTHTEAFF.

The CDR3 is CASSPRQGTGELFF. CDR3 coding DNA: TGTGCCAGCAGTCCGAGGCAGGGGACCGGGGAGCTGTTTTTT. The rearrangement joins TRBV12-3 or TRBV12-4 to TRBJ2-2; D possibly corresponds to TRBD1 (6 bases). This CDR3 region has 14 residues. The ends were cut back, 5 bases at V and 5 bases at J, with 12 bases in the middle.

The gene calls are TRBV7-2 and TRBJ1-2, with D possibly being TRBD1 (6 bases). CDR3 length: 16 amino acids. Trimming left V 1 base short and J 6 bases short, with 18 bases between. Per the germline V gene, CDR1 is SGHTA and CDR2 is FQGNSA. CDR3: CASSLGGGQGTNGYTF. The CDR3 bases are TGTGCCAGCAGCTTAGGGGGGGGGCAGGGGACGAATGGCTACACCTTC.

This clonotype was counted at least ten times. This chain uses TRBV7-8 with TRBJ2-3; 8 nucleotides match TRBD2. Germline CDR1 SGHVS, CDR2 FQNEAQ. The V segment lost 4 bases and the J segment 0 bases; nucleotides outside the gene matches: 6. The CDR3 runs 16 residues. The CDR3 is CASSSYRLASTDTQYF. The CDR3 coding sequence is TGTGCCAGCAGCTCGTACAGACTAGCGAGCACAGATACGCAGTATTTT. Together with reference TRBV7-8 and TRBJ2-3, the CDR3 gives the full variable domain: GAGVSQSPRYKVAKRGQDVALRCDPISGHVSLFWYQQALGQGPEFLTYFQNEAQLDKSGLPSDRFFAERPEGSVSTLKIQRTQQEDSAVYLCASSSYRLASTDTQYFGPGTRLTVL.

There are many counts of this clonotype. V gene TRBV7-6 combines with J gene TRBJ2-5, with D tentatively TRBD1 (5 bases). Germline loops: CDR1 SGHVS, CDR2 FNYEAQ. V lost 5 bases and J lost 7, with 11 bases in between. The CDR3 loop spans 12 amino acids. The chain's CDR3 is CASSPTQGTQYF. In nucleotides, the CDR3 is TGTGCCAGCAGCCCCACGCAGGGGACCCAGTACTTC.

This clonotype occurred many times. J is TRBJ2-4 and V is TRBV7-2; D possibly corresponds to TRBD1 (5 bases). CDR1 SGHTA and CDR2 FQGNSA come from the germline V gene. The V and J ends lost 1 base and 0 bases respectively, with 10 bases between them. The CDR3 loop spans 16 amino acids. The CDR3: CASSLGGAVAKNIQYF. CDR3 DNA: TGTGCCAGCAGCTTAGGTGGGGCCGTAGCCAAAAACATTCAGTACTTC.

This clonotype was counted many times. This chain joins TRBV7-2 and TRBJ2-5; TRBD2 aligns across 13 bases. CDR3 length equals 19 residues. J was trimmed by 5 bases and V by 0 bases; bases with no gene match: 12. Germline lookup yields CDR1 SGHTA and CDR2 FQGNSA. CDR3 loop: CASSLATSGRVQLGETQYF. The CDR3 bases are TGTGCCAGCAGCTTAGCTACTAGCGGGAGGGTCCAATTGGGGGAGACCCAGTACTTC.

This clonotype turned up a few times. The chain employs TRBV6-2 or TRBV6-3 and TRBJ2-1; no clear D gene. Trimming pared 2 bases from V and 5 bases from J, leaving 10 bases between. The germline V gene has CDR1 MNHEY and CDR2 SVGEGT. The CDR3 has 14 amino acids. Here the CDR3 reads CASSYAGADNEQFF. In DNA form, the CDR3 reads TGTGCCAGCAGTTACGCCGGAGCTGACAATGAGCAGTTCTTC.

This clonotype has ten or more counts. This chain joins TRBV5-1 and TRBJ2-2; D is perhaps TRBD2 (7 bases). The V end was cut by 0 bases, the J end by 3 bases, with 15 bases between. This CDR3 is built from 17 residues. Germline V gives CDR1 SGHRS, CDR2 YFSETQ. Here the CDR3 DNA reads TGCGCCAGCAGCTTGGCGGGGGGCCGATCCTACACCGGGGAGCTGTTTTTT. Protein sequence: CASSLAGGRSYTGELFF.